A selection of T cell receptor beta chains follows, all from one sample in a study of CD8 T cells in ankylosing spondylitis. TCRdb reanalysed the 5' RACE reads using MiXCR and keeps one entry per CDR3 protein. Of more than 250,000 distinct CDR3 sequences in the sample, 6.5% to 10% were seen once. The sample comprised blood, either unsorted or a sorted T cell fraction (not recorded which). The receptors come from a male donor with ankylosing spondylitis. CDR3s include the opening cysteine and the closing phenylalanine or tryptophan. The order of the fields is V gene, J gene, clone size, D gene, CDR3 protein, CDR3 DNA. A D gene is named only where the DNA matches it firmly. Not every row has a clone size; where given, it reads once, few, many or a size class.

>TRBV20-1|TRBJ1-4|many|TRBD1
CSAQQGARTNEKLFF
TGCAGTGCGCAGCAGGGGGCTCGGACTAATGAAAAACTGTTTTTT
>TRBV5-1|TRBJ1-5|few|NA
CASKDSFDSNQPQHF
TGCGCCAGCAAGGACTCGTTCGATAGCAATCAGCCCCAGCATTTT
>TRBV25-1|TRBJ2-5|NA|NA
CASSELRETQYF
TGTGCCAGCAGTGAACTTAGAGAGACCCAGTACTTC
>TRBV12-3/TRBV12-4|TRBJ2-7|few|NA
CASSSLTARVGGTAYEQYF
TGTGCCAGCAGTTCTCTCACGGCCCGTGTCGGGGGTACGGCCTACGAGCAGTACTTC
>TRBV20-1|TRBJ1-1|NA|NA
CSARGVGTGHTEAFF
TGCAGTGCTAGGGGGGTTGGGACCGGCCACACTGAAGCTTTCTTT
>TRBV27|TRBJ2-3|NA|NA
CASSLNYPDTQYF
TGTGCCAGCAGTTTAAACTATCCAGATACGCAGTATTTT
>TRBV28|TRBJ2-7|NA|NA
CASSLRERNEQYF
TGTGCCAGCAGTTTAAGAGAAAGAAACGAGCAGTACTTC
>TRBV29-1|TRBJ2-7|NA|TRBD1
CSVGGDRALYEQYF
TGCAGCGTTGGTGGGGACAGGGCCCTATACGAGCAGTACTTC
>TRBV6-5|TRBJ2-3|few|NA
CASSYTGETDTQYF
TGTGCCAGCAGTTATACGGGTGAAACAGATACGCAGTATTTT
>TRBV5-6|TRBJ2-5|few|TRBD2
CASIRLAVEETQYF
TGTGCCAGCATAAGACTAGCGGTGGAGGAGACCCAGTACTTC
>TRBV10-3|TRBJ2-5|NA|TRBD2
CAISGSSGFPYQETQYF
TGTGCCATCAGTGGAAGTAGCGGGTTCCCGTACCAAGAGACCCAGTACTTC
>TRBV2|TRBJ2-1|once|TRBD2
CASSGMRPGTSSYNEQFF
TGTGCCAGCAGTGGAATGAGGCCCGGGACTAGCTCCTACAATGAGCAGTTCTTC
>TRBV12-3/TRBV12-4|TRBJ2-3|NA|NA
CASRRLVSTPDMQYF
TGTGCCAGCAGAAGACTAGTGAGCACGCCAGATATGCAGTATTTT
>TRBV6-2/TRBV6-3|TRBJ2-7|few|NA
CASQAGGRGEQYF
TGTGCCAGCCAAGCGGGCGGGCGAGGCGAGCAGTACTTC
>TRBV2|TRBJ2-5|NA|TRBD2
CASRGGAGGETQYF
TGTGCCAGCAGGGGTGGGGCGGGAGGTGAGACCCAGTACTTC
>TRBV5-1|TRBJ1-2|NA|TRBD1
CASSSIQGAMDYGYTF
TGCGCCAGCAGCTCGATACAGGGGGCGATGGACTATGGCTACACCTTC
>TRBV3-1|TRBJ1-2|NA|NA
CASSQDRVRGRNGYTF
TGTGCCAGCAGCCAAGATAGGGTCCGCGGGAGGAATGGCTACACCTTC
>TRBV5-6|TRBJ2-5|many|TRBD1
CASSDRGTQYF
TGTGCCAGCAGCGACAGGGGGACCCAGTACTTC
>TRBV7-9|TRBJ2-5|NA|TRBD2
CASSDRDYPLGTQYF
TGTGCCAGCAGCGACCGGGACTACCCTCTCGGGACCCAGTACTTC
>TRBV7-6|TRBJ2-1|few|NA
CASSSITGPQKVNEQFF
TGTGCCAGCAGCTCCATCACGGGACCCCAGAAAGTGAATGAGCAGTTCTTC
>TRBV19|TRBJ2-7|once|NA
CATATRVDNYEQYF
TGTGCCACCGCGACTAGGGTCGATAATTACGAGCAGTACTTC
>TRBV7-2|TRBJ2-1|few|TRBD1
CASSPRDSSPNEQFF
TGTGCCAGCAGCCCCCGGGACAGTTCGCCCAATGAGCAGTTCTTC
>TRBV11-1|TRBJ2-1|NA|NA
CASSPPGRGPSSYNEQFF
TGTGCCAGCAGCCCCCCGGGACGGGGCCCTAGCTCCTACAATGAGCAGTTCTTC
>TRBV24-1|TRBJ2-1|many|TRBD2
CATSVTSGRADEQFF
TGTGCCACCAGTGTCACTAGCGGGAGGGCCGATGAGCAGTTCTTC
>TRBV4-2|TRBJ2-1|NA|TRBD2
CASSQEHTSGIGEQFF
TGTGCCAGCAGCCAAGAACACACTAGCGGGATTGGTGAGCAGTTCTTC
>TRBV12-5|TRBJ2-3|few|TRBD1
CASGRQGWTDTQYF
TGTGCTAGTGGGCGACAGGGGTGGACAGATACGCAGTATTTT
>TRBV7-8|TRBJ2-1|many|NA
CASSSTTQQFF
TGTGCCAGCAGCTCCACTACGCAACAGTTCTTC
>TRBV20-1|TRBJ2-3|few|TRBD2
CSAPTSGTDTQYF
TGCAGTGCGCCGACTAGCGGCACAGATACGCAGTATTTT
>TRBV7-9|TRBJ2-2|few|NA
CASSQTGFGELFF
TGTGCCAGCAGTCAAACAGGGTTCGGGGAGCTGTTTTTT
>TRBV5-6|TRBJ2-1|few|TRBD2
CASTPLTSGISNEQFF
TGTGCCAGCACCCCCCTGACTAGCGGGATCAGCAATGAGCAGTTCTTC
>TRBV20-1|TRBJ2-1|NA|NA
CSARDMGSYNEQFF
TGCAGTGCTAGAGATATGGGGTCCTACAATGAGCAGTTCTTC
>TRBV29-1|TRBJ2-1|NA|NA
CSVGLAASSYNEQFF
TGCAGCGTTGGGTTAGCGGCTAGCTCCTACAATGAGCAGTTCTTC
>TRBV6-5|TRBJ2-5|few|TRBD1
CASSSPDRGYQETQYF
TGTGCCAGCAGTTCCCCGGACAGGGGGTACCAAGAGACCCAGTACTTC
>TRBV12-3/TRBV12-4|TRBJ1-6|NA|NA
CASSSGNSPLHF
TGTGCCAGCAGTTCCGGGAATTCACCCCTCCACTTT
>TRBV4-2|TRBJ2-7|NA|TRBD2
CASSQGLAAVYEQYF
TGTGCCAGCAGCCAGGGCCTAGCGGCAGTCTACGAGCAGTACTTC
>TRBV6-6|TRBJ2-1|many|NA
CASIGSSYNEQFF
TGTGCCAGCATTGGGTCCTCCTACAATGAGCAGTTCTTC
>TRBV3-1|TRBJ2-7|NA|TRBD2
CASSPLKLLAGGKSYEQYF
TGTGCCAGCAGCCCATTGAAGTTGCTAGCGGGAGGGAAATCCTACGAGCAGTACTTC
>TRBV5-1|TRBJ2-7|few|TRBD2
CASSLPTSGPYEQYF
TGCGCCAGCAGCTTACCCACTAGCGGCCCTTACGAGCAGTACTTC
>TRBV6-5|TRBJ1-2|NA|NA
CASSYLGGYGYTF
TGTGCCAGCAGTTATCTCGGGGGCTATGGCTACACCTTC
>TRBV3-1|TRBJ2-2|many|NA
CASSQGPRGTGELFF
TGTGCCAGCAGCCAAGGGCCCAGGGGCACCGGGGAGCTGTTTTTT
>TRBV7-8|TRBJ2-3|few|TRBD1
CASSPHRGYTDTQYF
TGTGCCAGCAGCCCCCACAGGGGATACACAGATACGCAGTATTTT
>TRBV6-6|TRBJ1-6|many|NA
CASRWVTDSPLHF
TGTGCCAGCAGATGGGTCACCGATTCACCCCTCCACTTT